This T cell receptor beta chain came from a study of regulatory T cells in long-lasting Graves disease. Germline V gives CDR1 MNHEY, CDR2 SVGAGI. Trimming cost V 0 bases and J 1 base; bases outside gene matches: 3. The CDR3 contains 16 residues. Arm-PCR of CDR3 regions and iRepertoire HTBI primers were used to build TCR beta libraries. TCRdb ran MiXCR on the multiplex PCR reads and lists one entry per CDR3 protein. The table has some 250,000 distinct CDR3 sequences, around 19% seen once. Described time point: newly diagnosed GD, antithyroid drugs for less than 3 months. The TCR library was made from RNA extracted from PBMCs. The data also belong to a second study, concerning T cells in Graves' hyperthyroidism and ophthalmopathy.

The receptor was derived from a woman aged 30 to 39 with Graves disease. Material: peripheral blood mononuclear cells (PBMCs), obtained at new diagnosis, from a patient treated with antithyroid drugs. The chain combines TRBV6-5 with TRBJ2-3, with 8 positions matching TRBD1. CDR3 bases: TGTGCCAGCAGTTACTCCCGACAGGGGCGCACAGATACGCAGTATTTT. This sequence encodes CASSYSRQGRTDTQYF.